This T cell receptor (beta chain) appears in the sequencing data of a study of post-analysis software for immune sequencing data. Study information: The cohort encompassed relapsing-remitting, secondary progressive and progressive-relapsing multiple sclerosis disease courses.

Unique molecular identifiers were built into the TCR beta cDNA libraries. Yield was about 500,000 cDNA molecules from around 1 to 9.1 million T cells. Each CDR3 protein gets one entry after TCRdb re-called the PCR reads with MiXCR. This sample has about 190,000 distinct CDR3 sequences, with 29% found just once. General study results and limits: There was significantly lower normalized Chao1 diversity in multiple sclerosis patients than in controls. Under the F measure, samples that were prepared in one batch clustered strongly together.

Ten or more counts support this clonotype. Its target is not known. The sample taken for sequencing was blood. This TCR was sampled from a girl under 18 with multiple sclerosis.

This CDR3 reads CATSRVHSSGANVLTF. CDR3 nucleotides: TGTGCCACCAGCAGAGTGCACAGCTCTGGGGCCAACGTCCTGACTTTC. The rearrangement links TRBV15 to TRBJ2-6; D is undetermined. Trimming cost V 1 base and J 0 bases, with 7 bases left between them. Germline CDR1 reads LNHNV; CDR2 reads YYDKDF (reference sequence). The CDR3 extends over 16 amino acids.